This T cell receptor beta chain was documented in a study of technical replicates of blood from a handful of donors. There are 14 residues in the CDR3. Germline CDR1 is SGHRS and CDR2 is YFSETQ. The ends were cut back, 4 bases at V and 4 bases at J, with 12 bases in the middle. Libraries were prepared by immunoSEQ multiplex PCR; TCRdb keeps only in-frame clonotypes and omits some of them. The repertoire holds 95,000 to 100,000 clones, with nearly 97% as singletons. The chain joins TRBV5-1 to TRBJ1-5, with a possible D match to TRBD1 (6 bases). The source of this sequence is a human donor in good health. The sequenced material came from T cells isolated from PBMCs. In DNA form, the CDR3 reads TGCGCCAGCAGCCCTCAGGGGAGTAATCAGCCCCAGCATTTT. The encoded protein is CASSPQGSNQPQHF. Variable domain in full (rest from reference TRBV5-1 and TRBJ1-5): KAGVTQTPRYLIKTRGQQVTLSCSPISGHRSVSWYQQTPGQGLQFLFEYFSETQRNKGNFPGRFSGRQFSNSRSEMNVSTLELGDSALYLCASSPQGSNQPQHFGDGTRLSIL.